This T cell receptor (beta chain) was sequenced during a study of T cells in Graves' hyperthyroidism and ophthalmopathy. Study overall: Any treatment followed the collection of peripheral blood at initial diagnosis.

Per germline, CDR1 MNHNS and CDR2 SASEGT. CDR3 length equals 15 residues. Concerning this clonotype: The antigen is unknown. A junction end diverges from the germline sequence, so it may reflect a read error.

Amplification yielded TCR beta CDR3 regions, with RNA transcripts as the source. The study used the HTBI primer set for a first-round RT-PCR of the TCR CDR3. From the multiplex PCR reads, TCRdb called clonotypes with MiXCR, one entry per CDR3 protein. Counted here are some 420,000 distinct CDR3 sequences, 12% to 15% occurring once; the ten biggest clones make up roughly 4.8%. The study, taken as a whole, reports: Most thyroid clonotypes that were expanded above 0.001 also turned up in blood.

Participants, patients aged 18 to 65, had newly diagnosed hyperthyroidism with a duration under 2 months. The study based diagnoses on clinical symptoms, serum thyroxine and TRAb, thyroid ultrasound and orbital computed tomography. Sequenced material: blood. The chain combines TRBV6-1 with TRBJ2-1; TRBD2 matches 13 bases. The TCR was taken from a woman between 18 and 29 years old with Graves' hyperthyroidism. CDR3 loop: CDSSALAGGYNEQFF. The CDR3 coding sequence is TGTGACAGCAGTGCACTAGCGGGAGGGTACAATGAGCAGTTCTTC.